The 25 T cell receptor beta chains reported below all come from one sample, sequenced in a study of cytomegalovirus exposure and HLA in healthy donors. This table comes from immunoSEQ multiplex PCR, and its TCRdb copy is limited to in-frame clones, with some not included. The sample consists of around 75,000 clones, just under 85% of them appearing once. The material sequenced was PBMCs. The receptors stem from a man aged 30 to 39 in good health and CMV-seronegative.

The J gene is TRBJ2-3, the V gene TRBV27; 7 bases are a match to TRBD2. J gave up 1 base and V 7 bases, and 26 bases lay outside the gene matches. CDR1 is MNHEY, CDR2 SMNVEV, per germline (reference sequence). This CDR3 is 21 amino acids long. CDR3 amino acids: CASTTLSASGPMGRGTDTQYF. The CDR3 DNA follows: TGTGCCAGCACCACCCTATCGGCTAGCGGACCTATGGGTAGAGGCACAGATACGCAGTATTTT.

V is TRBV2 and J is TRBJ2-2; D may be TRBD2 (5 bases). CDR3 length: 15 amino acids. Trimming left V 8 bases short and J 4 bases short, with 17 bases between. Germline CDR1 SNHLY, CDR2 FYNNEI. This chain's CDR3 is CASLVAGIVTGELFF. The CDR3, as DNA: TGTGCCAGCTTGGTGGCGGGTATAGTCACCGGGGAGCTGTTTTTT.

This clone has just a few counts. This chain joins TRBV7-3 and TRBJ1-1, with D tentatively TRBD1 (5 bases). Germline V gene lookup returns CDR1 SGHTA and CDR2 FQGTGA. The CDR3 spans 12 residues. V lost 5 bases, J lost 2 bases, and 6 bases lay in between. The CDR3 reads CASSQGNTEAFF. The CDR3, as DNA: TGTGCCAGCAGCCAGGGAAACACTGAAGCTTTCTTT.

The CDR3 bases are TGTGCCAGTAGTATTAGCCCCCGGAATGAGCAGTTCTTC. This encodes CASSISPRNEQFF. The chain joins TRBV19 to TRBJ2-1; D uncertain. The CDR3 contains 13 residues. Deletions cut 3 bases from V and 7 bases from J, with 10 bases between. CDR1 is LNHDA, CDR2 SQIVND, per germline (reference sequence).

As to this clone: The sample holds other DNA sequences that translate to the same CDR3. This sequence joins TRBV30 and TRBJ1-2; TRBD1 is a possible D gene (5 bases). Germline CDR1 reads GTSNPN; CDR2 reads SVGIG (reference sequence). The CDR3 sequence is 13 residues long. The ends were cut back, 0 bases at V and 2 bases at J, with 7 bases in the middle. The CDR3, as DNA: TGTGCCTGGAGTGTAAAGGGGAACTATGGCTACACCTTC. This codes for CAWSVKGNYGYTF.

The CDR3 protein is CASSTGLAGGGQETQYF. The CDR3 DNA follows: TGCGCCAGCAGCACGGGACTAGCGGGGGGGGGCCAAGAGACCCAGTACTTC. This chain links TRBV5-1 with TRBJ2-5; the match to TRBD2 covers 16 bases. Germline V gives CDR1 SGHRS, CDR2 YFSETQ. The CDR3 contains 17 residues. V dropped 4 bases and J dropped 1; count of bases not matched to a gene: 4.

On this clone itself: The germline gene is not matched at one end of the junction; a read error may be the cause. This chain connects TRBV4-3 to TRBJ1-2, with D uncertain. Germline assignment: CDR1 LGHNA and CDR2 YSLEER. The CDR3 runs to 15 residues. In DNA, the CDR3 is TGCGCCAGCAGCCCCCGGGAGAGGGATTACTATGGCTACACTTTC. The encoded protein is CASSPRERDYYGYTF.

The chain is built from TRBV7-3 and TRBJ1-2, with TRBD1 matching over 8 bases. The V and J ends lost 3 bases and 0 bases, in that order; junction bases with no gene match: 6. Germline values: CDR1 SGHTA, CDR2 FQGTGA. The CDR3 has 16 residues. CDR3: CASSLIGQGSNYGYTF. CDR3 DNA: TGTGCCAGCAGCTTGATAGGACAGGGTTCTAACTATGGCTACACCTTC.

This clone has a handful of counts. The V gene is TRBV6-4, the J gene TRBJ2-5; 10 bases agree with TRBD2. From germline, CDR1 is MRHNA and CDR2 SNTAGT. The CDR3 loop spans 14 amino acids. The trim removed 4 bases at V and 4 bases at J, leaving 3 bases unmatched. CDR3 nucleotide sequence: TGTGCCAGCAGTGTACTAGCGGGATCAGAGACCCAGTACTTC. Residues: CASSVLAGSETQYF.

CDR3 bases: TGTGCCAGCAGCTTACTACGGGGGAGGGCCGATGAGCAGTTCTTC. This gives the protein CASSLLRGRADEQFF. The gene calls are TRBV7-9 and TRBJ2-1; TRBD2 aligns across 7 bases. After removal of 2 bases from V and 8 bases from J, the junction contained 9 bases not matched to a gene. The CDR3 loop spans 15 amino acids. Germline V gene data show CDR1 as SEHNR and CDR2 as FQNEAQ (reference sequence).

The J gene is TRBJ2-5, the V gene TRBV5-1, with a possible D match to TRBD1 (5 bases). This CDR3 has 15 residues. Trimming removed 0 bases at V and 4 bases at J, with 13 bases between. Germline CDR1 reads SGHRS; CDR2 reads YFSETQ. In nucleotides, the CDR3 is TGCGCCAGCAGCTTGGAAATAGGCAGGGTAGAGACCCAGTACTTC. This codes for CASSLEIGRVETQYF.

The V and J genes are TRBV5-1 and TRBJ1-1; D perhaps matches TRBD1 (5 bases). The V end lost 6 bases, the J end lost 0 bases, and 30 bases lay between the germline ends. The germline CDR1 and CDR2 sequences are SGHRS and YFSETQ. The CDR3 spans 20 residues. The CDR3 reads CASKHGGLRDSVRLNTEAFF. CDR3 sequence (DNA): TGCGCCAGCAAGCATGGGGGGTTACGAGACAGTGTACGCCTGAACACTGAAGCTTTCTTT.

This clone showed up just once. The chain is built from TRBV9 and TRBJ2-2; 7 bases are a match to TRBD2. The CDR3 spans 17 residues. Losses at the gene ends were 0 bases for V and 0 bases for J; bases not matched to a gene: 5. CDR1 and CDR2 from the germline V gene are SGDLS and YYNGEE. The CDR3 loop reads CASSVGSSGTNTGELFF. The CDR3 DNA is TGTGCCAGCAGCGTAGGTTCTAGCGGTACGAACACCGGGGAGCTGTTTTTT.

This clone was found a few times. The chain links TRBV6-5 to TRBJ2-4; D may be TRBD2 (5 bases). V was cut by 6 bases and J by 2 bases, with 14 bases left in between. The germline gives CDR1 MNHEY, CDR2 SVGAGI. CDR3 length: 15 amino acids. CDR3 sequence: CASSESLVTKNIQYF. The DNA of the CDR3 is TGTGCCAGCAGCGAATCACTAGTCACCAAAAACATTCAGTACTTC.

The chain couples TRBV28 to TRBJ2-3; D unclear. The CDR3 contains 15 residues. Germline CDR1 reads MDHEN; CDR2 reads SYDVKM. V dropped 2 bases and J dropped 0 bases, with 9 bases sitting between them. Written as DNA, the CDR3 is TGTGCCAGCAGTTTAGCGGCCTCTAGCACAGATACGCAGTATTTT. This translates into CASSLAASSTDTQYF.

The genes are TRBV7-2 and TRBJ1-4; TRBD1 matches at 9 bases. With V trimmed by 5 bases and J by 7 bases, 8 bases remained unmatched. The CDR3 extends over 15 amino acids. CDR1 is SGHTA, CDR2 FQGNSA, per germline. The CDR3 DNA follows: TGTGCCAGCAGCATTACAGGGGGCAATGGTGAAAAACTGTTTTTT. This codes for CASSITGGNGEKLFF.

The chain combines TRBV6-5 with TRBJ2-1; 8 bases fit TRBD1. Germline-derived CDR1 and CDR2 are MNHEY and SVGAGI. The V gene end was trimmed by 2 bases and the J gene end by 4 bases; junction bases not matched to a gene: 7. The CDR3 extends over 16 amino acids. CDR3 DNA sequence: TGTGCCAGCAGTTACGGAACAGGGGGTTTATACAATGAGCAGTTCTTC. Translated, it gives CASSYGTGGLYNEQFF.

The chain recombines TRBV7-2 with TRBJ2-3; D may be TRBD1 (6 bases). V gave up 5 bases and J gave up 0 bases, with 15 bases separating them. The CDR3 sequence is 16 residues long. Germline CDR1 reads SGHTA; CDR2 reads FQGNSA. The CDR3 spells CASSIPDRISTDTQYF. The CDR3 DNA follows: TGTGCCAGCAGCATACCTGACAGGATTAGCACAGATACGCAGTATTTT.

This clone occurred once. The chain joins TRBV5-8 to TRBJ1-6; D is uncertain. This CDR3 region has 17 residues. V was cut by 4 bases and J by 0 bases, with 14 bases left in between. Germline lookup yields CDR1 SGHTS and CDR2 YDEGEE. This CDR3 reads CASSPTPGYSYNSPLHF. Here the CDR3 DNA reads TGTGCCAGCAGCCCTACGCCAGGCTACTCCTATAATTCACCCCTCCACTTT.

As concerns this clone: At one of its ends the junction is not consistent with the germline gene, which may arise from a read error. The V gene is TRBV9, the J gene TRBJ2-5, with D maybe TRBD2 (5 bases). The CDR3 has 14 amino acids. In germline, CDR1 is SGDLS, CDR2 YYNGEE. This CDR3 reads CASTVGLASETQYF. The CDR3 DNA reads as TGTGCCAGCACCGTAGGGCTAGCCTCGGAGACCCAGTACTTC.

The genes are TRBV6-5 and TRBJ1-3, with D unclear. Germline CDR1 and CDR2: MNHEY and SVGAGI. V was pared by 8 bases and J by 3 bases, with 5 bases between. The CDR3 is 11 residues long. In DNA form, the CDR3 reads TGTGCCAGCGTAGTTGGAAACACCATATATTTT. This encodes CASVVGNTIYF.

The chain employs TRBV7-9 and TRBJ2-5, with D possibly being TRBD2 (7 bases). This CDR3 comprises 14 residues. The germline V gene encodes CDR1 SEHNR and CDR2 FQNEAQ (reference sequence). V was shortened by 7 bases and J by 3 bases, with 15 bases between the two germline ends. The CDR3 here is CASTGRGGEETQYF. CDR3 DNA: TGTGCCAGCACAGGGAGGGGGGGAGAAGAGACCCAGTACTTC.

The chain recombines TRBV6-1 with TRBJ2-3, with 7 bases fitting TRBD2. After removal of 0 bases from V and 7 bases from J, the junction contained 4 bases not matched to a gene. This CDR3 is 14 amino acids long. Germline V gene lookup returns CDR1 MNHNS and CDR2 SASEGT. In nucleotides, the CDR3 is TGTGCCAGCAGTGAAGCGGGGGGAGGGAATACGCAGTATTTT. It yields the protein CASSEAGGGNTQYF.

V and J are TRBV5-1 and TRBJ1-1, with D maybe TRBD1 (6 bases). Germline CDR1 is SGHRS and CDR2 is YFSETQ. The CDR3 totals 14 residues. V shed 0 bases and J shed 9 bases, with 15 bases lying between them. The CDR3 region has the DNA TGCGCCAGCAGCTTGGTCGGGACATCAAACCAAGCTTTCTTT. As protein: CASSLVGTSNQAFF. Full variable domain (remainder filled in from reference TRBV5-1 and TRBJ1-1): KAGVTQTPRYLIKTRGQQVTLSCSPISGHRSVSWYQQTPGQGLQFLFEYFSETQRNKGNFPGRFSGRQFSNSRSEMNVSTLELGDSALYLCASSLVGTSNQAFFGQGTRLTVV.

The chain carries TRBV4-2 and TRBJ2-1, with a possible D match to TRBD2 (5 bases). The CDR3 runs 15 residues. CDR1 and CDR2 (germline): LGHNA, YNFKEQ. V lost 7 bases and J 0 bases, leaving 13 bases between the germline ends. The CDR3 DNA reads as TGTGCCAGCACCCCTAGCCGTGACTCCTACAATGAGCAGTTCTTC. Translating gives CASTPSRDSYNEQFF.